The sequence of this T cell receptor beta chain was determined in a study of early T cells in non-severe SARS-CoV-2 infection. Looking at the study overall: Sequenced bulk RNA came from whole blood that was unsorted, and chains were unpaired.

Germline V gene data show CDR1 as SGHTA and CDR2 as FQGNSA. J was trimmed by 6 bases and V by 6 bases; bases with no gene match: 7. This CDR3 has 14 amino acids. This clonotype turned up a few times. Via MiXCR, TCRdb re-called the 5' RACE reads, giving one row per CDR3 protein. The sample lists 90,000 to 120,000 distinct CDR3 sequences, over 8.5% occurring once. This sequence joins TRBV7-2 and TRBJ2-1; 8 bases map to TRBD2. The specimen was whole blood. The TCR sequence derives from an adult who was a healthcare worker with PCR-confirmed SARS-CoV-2 infection or an uninfected control (not recorded which). The CDR3 reads CASRPGLGANEQFF. The CDR3 nucleotides are TGTGCCAGCAGACCGGGACTAGGGGCCAATGAGCAGTTCTTC.